This T cell receptor beta chain was documented in a study of CD8 T cells in ankylosing spondylitis (dated by TCRdb to about 2017). Background on the whole study: The study set out to find disease-linked TCR variants by profiling T cell receptor beta repertoires in ankylosing spondylitis patients and healthy donors. The full study cohort comprised some 27 ankylosing spondylitis patients and about 110 healthy donors. Peripheral blood was sampled, and synovial fluid was also collected from ankylosing spondylitis patients.

Results and caveats for the whole study, not just this receptor: The disease-linked clones were reported to be significantly enriched in matched synovial fluid samples from ankylosing spondylitis patients. The disease-linked clones showed a CD8+ phenotype and occurred at relatively low frequencies in peripheral blood. Blood from ankylosing spondylitis patients appeared to be characterized by a TCR beta motif composed of about eight highly homologous amino acid variants. Some of the motif variants had been reported before in the synovial fluid and blood of reactive arthritis patients, a finding that suggests common disease-initiation mechanisms.

Spanning cysteine to phenylalanine, the CDR3 consists of 15 amino acids. CDR3 DNA is the only sequence kept; it has 45 bases, read in frame from the first base. The V and J ends are trimmed by 5 bases and 2 bases, leaving 15 bases between them. CDR1 is given as MNHEY and CDR2 as SMNVEV, both from the germline V gene (reference sequence). As concerns this clonotype: Its antigen is currently not known. There are no base qualities to consult, and no much larger clone falls within one base.

The sequencer was an Illumina HiSeq 2500. TCR beta libraries were prepared by quantitative 5'-RACE with molecular barcodes. Regarding the original processing steps: To identify disease-linked TCR variants, a new computational method was used, one built on a probabilistic model of VDJ rearrangement. TCRdb trimmed the raw reads at Q25, called clones with MiXCR and kept productive beta chains. Every CDR3 protein is listed once, alongside the most common genes and DNA of its rows. The V and J calls come from TCRdb's annotation, not from the publication. This sample gives about 220,000 distinct CDR3 sequences in total; around 6.6% of them show up just once. The ten largest clones add up to 14% of the sample.

The chain couples TRBV27 to TRBJ1-2, with an unclear D gene assignment. This TCR came from a male donor with ankylosing spondylitis. The sequenced material came from blood, either unsorted or a sorted T cell fraction (not recorded which). The CDR3 protein is CASSPRGAGNYGYTF. The nucleotide sequence reads TGTGCCAGCAGTCCCCGGGGAGCGGGGAACTATGGCTACACCTTC.